The next 19 T cell receptor beta chains were all read from a single sample in a study of T-cell reconstitution after alpha-beta-depleted transplantation in children. TCRbeta library construction was performed incorporating unique molecular identifiers. TCRdb re-analysed the PCR reads in MiXCR, keeping a single row per CDR3 protein. The table records a few hundred thousand distinct CDR3 sequences, roughly 23% of them present only once. The input for sequencing was PBMCs, taken before TCRalphabeta/CD19-depleted stem cell transplant. The receptors here all came from a girl aged 2 to 10 with Fanconi anemia, due to receive a stem cell transplant.

Only a few counts were recorded for this clonotype. The CDR3: CASSLIPGLSRGGELFF. Here the CDR3 DNA reads TGTGCCAGCAGCTTAATTCCGGGACTATCACGGGGCGGGGAGCTGTTTTTT. The chain uses TRBV7-2 and TRBJ2-2; 7 nucleotides agree with TRBD2. This CDR3 is built from 17 residues. CDR1 SGHTA and CDR2 FQGNSA come from the germline V gene. V was clipped by 2 bases and J by 7 bases; unmatched bases: 13.

The CDR3 sequence: CASSPGLAGGNTQYF. DNA of the CDR3: TGTGCCAGCAGCCCTGGACTAGCGGGAGGAAATACGCAGTATTTT. The chain carries TRBV4-2 and TRBJ2-3; 14 bases are a match to TRBD2. The trim removed 4 bases at V and 7 bases at J, leaving 4 bases unmatched. Germline V gene sequence: CDR1 LGHNA, CDR2 YNFKEQ. CDR3 length: 15 residues.

This clonotype was counted ten times or more. The chain carries TRBV5-1 and TRBJ2-4, with D perhaps matching TRBD1 (6 bases). V dropped 7 bases and J dropped 7 bases, with 18 bases sitting between them. CDR1 is SGHRS and CDR2 is YFSETQ in the germline V gene. The CDR3 is made up of 14 amino acids. For the CDR3, the DNA is TGCGCCAGCGGACCCACAGGGCTGGCTAACATTCAGTACTTC. The encoded protein is CASGPTGLANIQYF.

About this clonotype itself: A read error may be the cause here, since a much bigger clone is one base away. This chain uses TRBV20-1 with TRBJ2-5, with 13 bases matching TRBD2. V lost 2 bases to trimming and J lost 4 bases; unmatched junction nucleotides: 10. CDR1 is DFQATT and CDR2 is SNEGSKA in the germline V gene (reference sequence). CDR3 size: 17 residues. CDR3 amino acids: CSARSTTSGGARETQYF. The DNA for the CDR3 is TGCAGTGCTAGATCCACCACTAGCGGGGGGGCCAGAGAGACCCAGTACTTC.

This clonotype came up many times. The chain has TRBV7-9 and TRBJ2-1, with TRBD2 as a possible D gene (5 bases). CDR3 length: 14 amino acids. V was shortened by 0 bases and J by 7 bases, with 10 bases between the two germline ends. Germline V CDR1 and CDR2: SEHNR, FQNEAQ (reference sequence). The CDR3 loop is CASSLAGVENEQFF. The CDR3, as DNA: TGTGCCAGCAGCTTAGCGGGAGTGGAGAATGAGCAGTTCTTC.

This clonotype was counted at least ten times. The chain has TRBV6-2 or TRBV6-3 and TRBJ2-1; D possibly corresponds to TRBD2 (6 bases). Germline V gene sequence: CDR1 MNHEY, CDR2 SVGEGT. V was pared by 0 bases and J by 2 bases, with 11 bases between. This CDR3 region has 16 residues. The CDR3 bases are TGTGCCAGCAGTTACTCGTTCGGGAGCGCCTACAATGAGCAGTTCTTC. This encodes CASSYSFGSAYNEQFF.

This clonotype was observed many times. The junction shows a germline mismatch at one end, possibly a read error. The chain links TRBV20-1 to TRBJ2-3; D unresolved. The CDR3 consists of 11 residues. Germline assignment: CDR1 DFQATT and CDR2 SNEGSKA (reference sequence). The CDR3 is CSARIDRPSHF. CDR3 nucleotides: TGCAGTGCTAGAATCGATCGCCCCAGTCATTTT.

The chain has TRBV20-1 and TRBJ2-3, with unresolved D. V lost 0 bases and J lost 4, with 5 bases in between. The CDR3 has 12 amino acids. CDR1 and CDR2 (germline): DFQATT, SNEGSKA (reference sequence). The CDR3 DNA sequence: TGCAGTGCTAGAGATCAGTCAGATACGCAGTATTTT. Translated, it gives CSARDQSDTQYF.

In this sample, this clonotype turned up many times. The rearrangement uses TRBV28 and TRBJ2-7; 7 bases map to TRBD2. The J segment lost 3 bases and the V segment lost 3 bases, leaving 5 bases of the junction unmatched. This CDR3 comprises 14 residues. The germline gives CDR1 MDHEN, CDR2 SYDVKM. The chain's CDR3 is CASSFSGRGYEQYF. The CDR3 bases are TGTGCCAGCAGTTTCTCAGGGAGGGGCTACGAGCAGTACTTC.

The sample holds many counts of this clonotype. The chain recombines TRBV4-2 with TRBJ2-3; D remains ambiguous. CDR1 is LGHNA and CDR2 is YNFKEQ in the germline V gene. With 1 base removed from V and 2 bases from J, the gap between germline ends came to 10 bases. This CDR3 contains 15 residues. The CDR3 region is CASSQVSSDTDTQYF. The CDR3 DNA sequence: TGTGCCAGCAGCCAAGTTAGCTCGGACACAGATACGCAGTATTTT.

This clonotype was detected ten times or more. J is TRBJ2-5 and V is TRBV5-4, with D tentatively TRBD1 (6 bases). V lost 5 bases and J 5 bases, leaving 13 bases between the germline ends. This CDR3 contains 13 residues. Germline lookup yields CDR1 SGHNT and CDR2 YYREEE (reference sequence). DNA of the CDR3: TGTGCCAGCAGGCCACAGGGTCGGGAGACCCAGTACTTC. This encodes CASRPQGRETQYF.

This clonotype has at least ten counts. The CDR3 protein is CAISEMTSGGTDTQYF. The CDR3 DNA is TGTGCCATCAGTGAGATGACTAGCGGGGGCACAGATACGCAGTATTTT. This sequence joins TRBV10-3 and TRBJ2-3, with 11 bases matching TRBD2. The CDR3 has 16 residues. Germline-derived CDR1 and CDR2 are ENHRY and SYGVKD. Trimming at V came to 2 bases and at J to 1 base, leaving 2 bases not matched to a gene.

The chain couples TRBV29-1 to TRBJ1-2; D call uncertain. Germline V gives CDR1 SQVTM, CDR2 ANQGSEA. The V end lost 0 bases, the J end lost 8 bases, and 16 bases lay between the germline ends. The CDR3 is made up of 14 amino acids. The CDR3 DNA sequence: TGCAGCGTTGAAGACCCCACTCCGATTGGGGGCTACACCTTC. Translating it yields CSVEDPTPIGGYTF.

This clonotype has only one observation. This chain links TRBV29-1 with TRBJ2-1, with a possible D match to TRBD1 (5 bases). CDR1 SQVTM and CDR2 ANQGSEA come from the germline V gene. This CDR3 region has 14 residues. The germline V and J ends were trimmed by 6 bases and 4 bases, with 16 bases remaining between them. The CDR3 DNA reads TGCAGCGTAGAAATTAACAGGAAATACAATGAGCAGTTCTTC. This encodes CSVEINRKYNEQFF.

There are many counts of this clonotype. This chain links TRBV29-1 with TRBJ1-2; the D is unclear. This CDR3 is 13 amino acids long. Germline lookup yields CDR1 SQVTM and CDR2 ANQGSEA. V lost 2 bases, J lost 1 base, and 8 bases lay in between. CDR3 coding DNA: TGCAGCGTTGAAACAAACAATAACTATGGCTACACCTTC. As protein: CSVETNNNYGYTF.

This clonotype was detected only a few times. V usage is TRBV5-1 and J usage is TRBJ2-2, with TRBD1 matching 8 bases. The CDR3 runs 16 residues. V shed 0 bases and J 1 base; nucleotides not matched to a gene: 2. The germline CDR1 and CDR2 sequences are SGHRS and YFSETQ. CDR3 sequence: CASSLDGTGNTGELFF. CDR3 nucleotides: TGCGCCAGCAGCTTGGACGGGACAGGGAACACCGGGGAGCTGTTTTTT.

This clonotype was counted at least ten times. This chain connects TRBV20-1 to TRBJ1-5; 7 nucleotides line up with TRBD1. The CDR3 covers 14 residues. In germline, CDR1 is DFQATT, CDR2 SNEGSKA (reference sequence). Germline trimming cut 6 bases from V and 3 bases from J; bases unmatched to any gene: 8. The CDR3 loop reads CSARGLAHNQPQHF. CDR3 sequence (DNA): TGCAGTGCGAGGGGGCTGGCTCACAATCAGCCCCAGCATTTT.

Turning to this clonotype: This may come from a read error, since a much larger clone is one base off. The V call is TRBV9, the J call TRBJ2-7, with 9 bases fitting TRBD1. CDR3 length equals 14 residues. V lost 4 bases, J lost 3 bases, and 5 bases stayed unmatched. CDR1 and CDR2 from the germline V gene are SGDLS and YYNGEE. CDR3 amino acids: CASSTTGQGYEQYF. Here the CDR3 DNA reads TGTGCCAGCAGCACGACGGGACAGGGCTACGAGCAGTACTTC.

The chain links TRBV30 to TRBJ2-3, with TRBD2 as a possible D gene (5 bases). Germline V gene data show CDR1 as GTSNPN and CDR2 as SVGIG (reference sequence). This CDR3 contains 11 residues. Trimming took off 8 bases at V and 2 bases at J, with 8 bases between the two ends. In nucleotides, the CDR3 is TGTGCCACCGGGAACACAGATACGCAGTATTTT. Translated: CATGNTDTQYF.